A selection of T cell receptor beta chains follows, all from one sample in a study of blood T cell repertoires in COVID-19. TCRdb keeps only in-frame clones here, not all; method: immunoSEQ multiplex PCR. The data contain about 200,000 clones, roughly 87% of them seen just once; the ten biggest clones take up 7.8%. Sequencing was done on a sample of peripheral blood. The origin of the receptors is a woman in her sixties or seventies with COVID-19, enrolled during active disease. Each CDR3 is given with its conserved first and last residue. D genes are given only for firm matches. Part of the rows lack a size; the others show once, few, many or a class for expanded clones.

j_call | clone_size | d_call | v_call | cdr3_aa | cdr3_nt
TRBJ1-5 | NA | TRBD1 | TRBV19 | CASIPNPGQINQPQHF | TGTGCCAGCATACCAAACCCGGGACAGATAAATCAGCCCCAGCATTTT
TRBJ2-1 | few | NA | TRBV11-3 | CASSPQGNRLNNEQFF | TGTGCCAGCAGCCCGCAGGGGAATCGGCTGAACAATGAGCAGTTCTTC
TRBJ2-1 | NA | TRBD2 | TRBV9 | CASSVARTSGNNEQFF | TGTGCCAGCAGCGTAGCTAGGACTAGCGGTAACAATGAGCAGTTCTTC
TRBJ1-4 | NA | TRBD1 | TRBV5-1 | CASSPEGQFRLFF | TGCGCCAGCAGCCCGGAGGGACAGTTCAGGCTGTTTTTT
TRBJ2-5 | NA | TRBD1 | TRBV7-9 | CASSFGRQGPPETQYF | TGTGCCAGCAGCTTTGGAAGACAGGGACCACCGGAGACCCAGTACTTC
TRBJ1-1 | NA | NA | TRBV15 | CATSRGQMNTEAFF | TGTGCCACCAGCAGAGGACAGATGAACACTGAAGCTTTCTTT
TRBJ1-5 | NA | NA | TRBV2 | CASSPRFNDNQPQHF | TGTGCCAGCAGTCCCCGGTTTAATGACAATCAGCCCCAGCATTTT
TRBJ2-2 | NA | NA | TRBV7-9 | CASSLASRGELFF | TGTGCCAGCAGCTTAGCTAGTCGCGGGGAGCTGTTTTTT
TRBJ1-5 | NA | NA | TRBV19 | CASSMRDYSNQPQHF | TGTGCCAGTAGTATGAGAGATTATAGCAATCAGCCCCAGCATTTT
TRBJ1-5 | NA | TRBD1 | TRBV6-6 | CASSPGQGGNQPQHF | TGTGCCAGCAGCCCGGGACAGGGCGGCAATCAGCCCCAGCATTTT
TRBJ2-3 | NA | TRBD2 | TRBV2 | CASSVTSGSSDTQYF | TGTGCCAGCAGCGTTACTAGCGGGAGCTCAGATACGCAGTATTTT
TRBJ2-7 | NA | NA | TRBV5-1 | CASSSGVSYEQYF | TGCGCCAGCAGCTCAGGGGTCTCCTACGAGCAGTACTTC
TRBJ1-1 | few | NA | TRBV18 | CASSPQNTEAFF | TGTGCCAGCTCACCCCAGAACACTGAAGCTTTCTTT
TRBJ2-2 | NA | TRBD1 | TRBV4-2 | CASSQPDRGADTGELFF | TGTGCCAGCAGCCAACCTGACAGGGGAGCGGACACCGGGGAGCTGTTTTTT
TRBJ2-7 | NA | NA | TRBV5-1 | CASSLNPGTNNYEQYF | TGCGCCAGCAGCTTAAATCCCGGGACAAACAATTACGAGCAGTACTTC
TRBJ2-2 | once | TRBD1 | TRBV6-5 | CASRGTGDHRELFF | TGTGCCAGCAGGGGGACAGGGGACCACCGGGAGCTGTTTTTT
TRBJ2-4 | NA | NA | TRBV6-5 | CASSYSEQDPKNIQYF | TGTGCCAGCAGTTACTCGGAACAGGACCCAAAAAACATTCAGTACTTC
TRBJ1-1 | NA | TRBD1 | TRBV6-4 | CASRMTGENTEAFF | TGTGCCAGCAGGATGACAGGGGAGAACACTGAAGCTTTCTTT
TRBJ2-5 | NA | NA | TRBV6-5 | CASSPKQGRGETQYF | TGTGCCAGCAGTCCTAAACAGGGAAGGGGAGAGACCCAGTACTTC
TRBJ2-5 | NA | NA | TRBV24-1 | CATSDLSSAGRQETQYF | TGTGCCACCAGTGATTTGTCTTCGGCAGGACGACAGGAGACCCAGTACTTC
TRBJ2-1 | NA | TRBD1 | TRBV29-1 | CSVDRGNEQFF | TGCAGCGTTGACAGGGGGAATGAGCAGTTCTTC
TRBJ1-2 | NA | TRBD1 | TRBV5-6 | CASRETGGEDGYTF | TGTGCCAGCAGGGAAACAGGGGGCGAAGATGGCTACACCTTC
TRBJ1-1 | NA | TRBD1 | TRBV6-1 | CASSEMDRANTEAFF | TGTGCCAGCAGTGAAATGGACAGGGCGAACACTGAAGCTTTCTTT
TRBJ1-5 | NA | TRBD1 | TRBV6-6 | CASSRTGEFNQPQHF | TGTGCCAGCAGTCGGACAGGGGAGTTCAATCAGCCCCAGCATTTT
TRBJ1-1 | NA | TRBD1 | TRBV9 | CASSPRTGFGTEAFF | TGTGCCAGCAGCCCCCGGACAGGGTTCGGCACTGAAGCTTTCTTT
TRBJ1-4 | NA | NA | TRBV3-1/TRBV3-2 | CASSQDTGRVNEKLFF | TGTGCCAGCAGCCAAGATACGGGCAGGGTAAATGAAAAACTGTTTTTT
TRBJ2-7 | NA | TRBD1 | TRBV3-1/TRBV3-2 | CASSQGTGTGGYEQYF | TGTGCCAGCAGCCAAGGGACCGGGACAGGGGGTTACGAGCAGTACTTC
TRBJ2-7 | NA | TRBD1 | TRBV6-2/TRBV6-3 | CASSSGTGIRPEQYF | TGTGCCAGCAGTTCCGGGACAGGGATTAGGCCCGAGCAGTACTTC
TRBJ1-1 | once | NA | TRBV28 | CASSAPGLNTEAFF | TGTGCCAGCAGTGCCCCGGGGTTGAACACTGAAGCTTTCTTT
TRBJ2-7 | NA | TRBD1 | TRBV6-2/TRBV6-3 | CASSYTYRGEQYF | TGTGCCAGCAGTTACACCTACAGGGGCGAGCAGTACTTC
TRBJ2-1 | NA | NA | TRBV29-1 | CSVGNSGQFF | TGCAGCGTGGGAAATAGCGGGCAGTTCTTC
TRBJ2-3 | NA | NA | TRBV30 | CAWSPGGGRRDTQYF | TGTGCCTGGAGCCCAGGGGGCGGGAGAAGGGATACGCAGTATTTT
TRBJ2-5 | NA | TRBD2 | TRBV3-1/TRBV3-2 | CASSQGTSGVWWETQYF | TGTGCCAGCAGCCAAGGAACTAGCGGGGTGTGGTGGGAGACCCAGTACTTC
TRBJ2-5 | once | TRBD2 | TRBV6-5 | CASSQGRGGQETQYF | TGTGCCAGCAGCCAAGGGCGCGGGGGCCAAGAGACCCAGTACTTC
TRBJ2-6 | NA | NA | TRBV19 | CASSTQSGANVLTF | TGTGCCAGTAGTACCCAATCTGGGGCCAACGTCCTGACTTTC
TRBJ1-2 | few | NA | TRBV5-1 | CASSLGQAGHGYTF | TGCGCCAGCAGCTTGGGGCAGGCGGGGCATGGCTACACCTTC
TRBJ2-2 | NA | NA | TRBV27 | CASSTPRGGTGELFF | TGTGCCAGCAGTACCCCGAGAGGTGGCACCGGGGAGCTGTTTTTT
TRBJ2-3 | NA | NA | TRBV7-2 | CASSLAGDGLDTQYF | TGTGCCAGCAGCTTAGCGGGAGACGGTCTAGATACGCAGTATTTT
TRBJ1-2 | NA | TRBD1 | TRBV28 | CASSLWMTGGNYGYTF | TGTGCCAGCAGTTTATGGATGACAGGGGGAAACTATGGCTACACCTTC
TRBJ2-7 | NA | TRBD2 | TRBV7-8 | CASSSTGGRDHEQYF | TGTGCCAGCAGCTCCACTGGCGGGAGGGACCACGAGCAGTACTTC
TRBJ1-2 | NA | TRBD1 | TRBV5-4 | CASSLGTGAHFGYTF | TGTGCCAGCAGCTTGGGGACAGGCGCCCACTTTGGCTACACCTTC
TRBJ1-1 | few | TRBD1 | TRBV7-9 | CASTPGGHMNTEAFF | TGTGCCAGCACCCCAGGGGGACACATGAACACTGAAGCTTTCTTT
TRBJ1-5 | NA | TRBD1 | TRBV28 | CASSLGTGSNQPQHF | TGTGCCAGCAGTTTAGGGACAGGGTCCAATCAGCCCCAGCATTTT
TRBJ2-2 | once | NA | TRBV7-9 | CASSLAQGLTGELFF | TGTGCCAGCAGCTTAGCTCAGGGACTGACCGGGGAGCTGTTTTTT
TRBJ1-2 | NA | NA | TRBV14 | CASSQYRNYGYTF | TGTGCCAGCAGCCAGTACAGAAACTATGGCTACACCTTC
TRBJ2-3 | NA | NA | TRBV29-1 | CSVETSADTQYF | TGCAGCGTTGAAACGTCGGCAGATACGCAGTATTTT
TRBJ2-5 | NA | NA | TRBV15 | CATSRDFGGTTQYF | TGTGCCACCAGCAGAGATTTTGGGGGGACGACCCAGTACTTC
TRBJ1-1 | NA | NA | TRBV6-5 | CASSRDTANTEAFF | TGTGCCAGCAGCCGGGACACCGCGAACACTGAAGCTTTCTTT
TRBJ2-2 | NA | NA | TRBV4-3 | CASSQDLAGSANTGELFF | TGCGCCAGCAGCCAAGATTTGGCGGGGTCGGCGAACACCGGGGAGCTGTTTTTT
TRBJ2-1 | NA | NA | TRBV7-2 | CASSFTRNEQFF | TGTGCCAGCAGCTTTACTAGAAATGAGCAGTTCTTC
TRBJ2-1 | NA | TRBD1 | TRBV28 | CASSPPWDSNEQFF | TGTGCCAGCAGCCCCCCCTGGGACAGCAATGAGCAGTTCTTC
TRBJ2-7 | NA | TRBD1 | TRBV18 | CASSGGQGALRDPYEQYF | TGTGCCAGCTCAGGGGGGCAGGGGGCACTGCGGGACCCCTACGAGCAGTACTTC
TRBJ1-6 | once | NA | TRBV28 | CASSPNTGFGSPLHF | TGTGCCAGCAGTCCCAATACAGGGTTCGGTTCACCCCTCCACTTT